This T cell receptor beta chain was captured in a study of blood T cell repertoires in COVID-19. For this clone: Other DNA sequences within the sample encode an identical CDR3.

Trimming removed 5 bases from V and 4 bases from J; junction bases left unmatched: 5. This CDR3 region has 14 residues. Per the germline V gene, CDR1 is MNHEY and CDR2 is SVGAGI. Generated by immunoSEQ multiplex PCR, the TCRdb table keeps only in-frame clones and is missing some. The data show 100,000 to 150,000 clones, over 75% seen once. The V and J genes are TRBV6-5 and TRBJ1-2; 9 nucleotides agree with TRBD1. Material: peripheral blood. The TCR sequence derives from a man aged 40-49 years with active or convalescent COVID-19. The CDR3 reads CASSRTGASYGYTF. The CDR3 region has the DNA TGTGCCAGCAGTCGGACAGGGGCCAGCTATGGCTACACCTTC.